This T cell receptor (beta chain) was obtained from a study of T cell repertoires in cytomegalovirus infection. V lost 6 bases and J lost 1, with 13 bases in between. This CDR3 region has 15 residues. Germline V CDR1 and CDR2: MNHEY, SVGEGT. On this clonotype itself: The target antigen is unknown.

TCRdb called the reads again in MiXCR, with one record for every CDR3 protein. Of about 60,000 distinct CDR3 sequences in the sample, around 30% were seen once. The receptor was isolated from a human donor in good health (CMV status not recorded). Some clones in this sample may be carry-over from other donors' samples. The chain has TRBV6-2 or TRBV6-3 and TRBJ2-1, with D maybe TRBD1 (6 bases). The sample consisted of PBMCs, sequenced either directly or after in vitro stimulation (not recorded which). CDR3 bases: TGTGCCAGCAGCAACAGGGTTAGGTCCTACAATGAGCAGTTCTTC. Its translation is CASSNRVRSYNEQFF.